The sequence of this TCR beta chain was determined in a study of graft-versus-host responses after intestinal transplantation. The culture paired approximately 200,000 irradiated violet-dye-labeled stimulators with approximately 200,000 CFSE-labeled responders. Produced via immunoSEQ multiplex PCR; TCRdb's table is partial and in-frame only. Altogether around 19,000 clones are present, 40% to 50% being singletons, with the ten largest covering 0.88%. CDR3 length: 13 residues. V trimming: 5 bases; J trimming: 8 bases; junction bases outside the gene matches: 1. Germline assignment: CDR1 SGHRS and CDR2 YFSETQ. There are a few counts of this clone.

The chain is built from TRBV5-1 and TRBJ1-6; 10 bases are a match to TRBD1. Sample: alloreactive CD4+ T cells from a mixed lymphocyte reaction culture, taken before intestinal transplant. Described subset: CFSE-low proliferating T cells sorted from approximately 6-day pre-transplant mixed lymphocyte reaction (GvH or HvG direction). The sequence was obtained from a human patient who received an intestinal transplant. The CDR3 is CASRGTGDSPLHF. CDR3 sequence (DNA): TGCGCCAGCAGAGGGACAGGGGATTCACCCCTCCACTTT.